This TCR beta chain was retrieved from a study of control samples from healthy donors and cancer patients. Measured with immunoSEQ multiplex PCR; TCRdb has only the in-frame clones, and not every one. In the table there are 75,000 to 90,000 clones, more than 70% of which are singletons. The sample comprised blood. This sequence was found in a woman aged 35 to 49 in good health.

CDR3 coding DNA: TGTGCCAGCAGCTTAGCAGATCTGTGGGCGAACACTGAAGCTTTCTTT. Translation gives CASSLADLWANTEAFF. This chain joins TRBV7-9 and TRBJ1-1, with no clear D. CDR1 is SEHNR, CDR2 FQNEAQ, per germline (reference sequence). The CDR3 runs 16 residues. The germline V and J ends were trimmed by 0 bases and 1 base, with 12 bases remaining between them.